The 18 T cell receptor beta chains below all came from one sample that was sequenced in a study of graft-versus-host responses after intestinal transplantation. TCRdb keeps only in-frame clones here, not all; method: immunoSEQ multiplex PCR. The sample contains 20,000 to 25,000 clones, about 45% of which appear only once. Approximately 200,000 CFSE-labeled responder cells were plated with approximately 200,000 irradiated, violet-dye-labeled stimulator cells. This specimen was alloreactive CD8+ T cells from a mixed lymphocyte reaction culture, taken before transplantation. Subset specified: CFSE-low proliferating T cells sorted from roughly six-day pre-transplant mixed lymphocyte reaction (GvH or HvG direction). These receptors were collected from a human patient who was an organ donor for intestinal transplantation.

A remark on this clone: One end of the junction varies from germline; a read error may be responsible. The chain recombines TRBV10-3 with TRBJ2-7; either TRBD1 or TRBD2 may supply D (5 bases each). There are 13 residues in the CDR3. Germline V CDR1 and CDR2: ENHRY, SYGVKD. The CDR3 sequence: CASSNGPGTEQYF. In DNA form, the CDR3 reads TGTGCCAGCAGTAACGGACCTGGGACCGAGCAGTACTTC.

This clone has just a few counts. The V and J genes are TRBV29-1 and TRBJ1-2; D gene ambiguous. This CDR3 has 11 residues. Trimming removed 7 bases from V and 4 bases from J, with 10 bases in between. Looked up from germline, CDR1 is SQVTM and CDR2 is ANQGSEA. CDR3 sequence reads: CSAAWGYGYTF. Written as DNA, the CDR3 is TGCAGCGCTGCATGGGGCTATGGCTACACCTTC. The whole variable domain, filled in from reference TRBV29-1 and TRBJ1-2, reads SAVISQKPSRDICQRGTSLTIQCQVDSQVTMMFWYRQQPGQSLTLIATANQGSEATYESGFVIDKFPISRPNLTFSTLTVSNMSPEDSSIYLCSAAWGYGYTFGSGTRLTVV.

This clone occurred a few times. The chain combines TRBV5-1 with TRBJ2-3, with 7 bases fitting TRBD2. CDR1 and CDR2 from the germline V gene are SGHRS and YFSETQ. The CDR3 has 17 amino acids. J was trimmed by 10 bases and V by 2 bases; bases with no gene match: 19. The CDR3 DNA reads as TGCGCCAGCAGCTTTGCGGCGGGGGTTCGACTAACTTATGCGCAGTATTTT. It codes for CASSFAAGVRLTYAQYF.

This clone was found a few times. The V gene is TRBV6-5, the J gene TRBJ1-1; D is unclear. This CDR3 is built from 16 residues. Trimming stripped 2 bases from V and 2 bases from J, with 15 bases between. Germline V gene lookup returns CDR1 MNHEY and CDR2 SVGAGI. The CDR3 nucleotides are TGTGCCAGCAGTTACGCCTTTGCCGGAAAAAACACTGAAGCTTTCTTT. This encodes CASSYAFAGKNTEAFF.

The chain joins TRBV4-2 to TRBJ2-7; a possible D gene is TRBD2 (6 bases). CDR3 length: 15 amino acids. V was cut by 4 bases and J by 4 bases, with 17 bases left in between. The germline gives CDR1 LGHNA, CDR2 YNFKEQ. In DNA, the CDR3 is TGTGCCAGCAGCCGTCATCATGCTAGCGAGTACGAGCAGTACTTC. It is translated as CASSRHHASEYEQYF.

The rearrangement links TRBV5-5 to TRBJ2-2; no reliable D call. The CDR3 totals 11 residues. CDR1 is SGHKS, CDR2 YYEKEE, per germline (reference sequence). V was shortened by 1 base and J by 7 bases, with 2 bases between the two germline ends. The CDR3 protein is CASSLIGELFF. CDR3 nucleotide sequence: TGTGCCAGCAGCTTGATCGGGGAGCTGTTTTTT. Using reference TRBV5-5 and TRBJ2-2 for the parts outside the CDR3, the full variable domain is DAGVTQSPTHLIKTRGQQVTLRCSPISGHKSVSWYQQVLGQGPQFIFQYYEKEERGRGNFPDRFSARQFPNYSSELNVNALLLGDSALYLCASSLIGELFFGEGSRLTVL.

The chain uses TRBV7-9 and TRBJ2-6; D is uncertain. Germline assignment: CDR1 SEHNR and CDR2 FQNEAQ (reference sequence). This CDR3 has 13 amino acids. V dropped 5 bases and J dropped 2 bases, with 4 bases sitting between them. The CDR3 DNA is TGTGCCAGCAGCGGACCTGGGGCCAACGTCCTGACTTTC. This sequence encodes CASSGPGANVLTF.

The chain uses TRBV7-9 and TRBJ1-1; unclear D gene. Germline V gene data show CDR1 as SEHNR and CDR2 as FQNEAQ (reference sequence). Trimming stripped 4 bases from V and 6 bases from J, with 15 bases between. CDR3 length equals 14 residues. The CDR3 DNA sequence: TGTGCCAGCAGCTCCCGGGCGGCGTCCGCTGAAGCTTTCTTT. Translation gives CASSSRAASAEAFF. Looking up the rest from reference TRBV7-9 and TRBJ1-1 gives the full variable domain: DTGVSQNPRHKITKRGQNVTFRCDPISEHNRLYWYRQTLGQGPEFLTYFQNEAQLEKSRLLSDRFSAERPKGSFSTLEIQRTEQGDSAMYLCASSSRAASAEAFFGQGTRLTVV.

This clone was counted a few times. The chain couples TRBV19 to TRBJ2-1; 7 positions match TRBD2. This CDR3 has 15 amino acids. Germline CDR1 LNHDA, CDR2 SQIVND (reference sequence). V gave up 6 bases and J gave up 0 bases; unmatched junction bases: 5. CDR3 coding DNA: TGTGCCAGTAGAACCTCTAGCGGCTCCTACAATGAGCAGTTCTTC. Translation gives CASRTSSGSYNEQFF.

This clone was recorded only once. CDR3 sequence reads: CASSFSGELFF. As DNA, the CDR3 is TGTGCCAGCAGTTTTTCCGGGGAGCTGTTTTTT. This chain joins TRBV28 and TRBJ2-2; no clear D gene. V lost 3 bases and J lost 6, with 2 bases in between. In germline, CDR1 is MDHEN, CDR2 SYDVKM. CDR3 length: 11 residues.

This clone was detected a few times. The rearrangement uses TRBV7-2 and TRBJ2-7; 10 bases fit TRBD1. CDR1 SGHTA and CDR2 FQGNSA come from the germline V gene. The CDR3 is made up of 15 amino acids. Unmatched junction bases numbered 7, after V lost 5 bases and J lost 3 bases. The CDR3 here is CASSRIGQGDYEQYF. The CDR3, as DNA: TGTGCCAGCAGCCGAATCGGACAGGGGGACTACGAGCAGTACTTC.

In this sample, this clone turned up a few times. The chain combines TRBV7-9 with TRBJ2-7; 7 bases align to TRBD2. The V segment lost 5 bases and the J segment 5 bases; nucleotides outside the gene matches: 15. The CDR3 consists of 16 residues. Germline lookup yields CDR1 SEHNR and CDR2 FQNEAQ (reference sequence). CDR3: CASSPPEGGSRHEQYF. Written as DNA, the CDR3 is TGTGCCAGCAGCCCGCCGGAGGGAGGGAGTCGCCACGAGCAGTACTTC.

The chain recombines TRBV4-1 with TRBJ2-1; D not resolved. CDR1 and CDR2 (germline): MGHRA, YSYEKL. The CDR3 runs 12 residues. V shed 1 base and J shed 15 bases, with 13 bases lying between them. The CDR3 is CASSQGSVSLFF. The CDR3 region has the DNA TGCGCCAGCAGCCAAGGGTCAGTTTCTCTGTTCTTC.

As to this clone: One end of the junction varies from germline; a read error may be responsible. The chain recombines TRBV9 with TRBJ2-7, with D tentatively TRBD1 (5 bases). This CDR3 spans 13 amino acids. In germline, CDR1 is SGDLS, CDR2 YYNGEE. This CDR3 is CANSATGAPRQYF. The CDR3 region has the DNA TGTGCCAACAGCGCGACTGGGGCCCCCCGGCAGTACTTC.

This clone is categorized as medium-sized. The V gene is TRBV10-2, the J gene TRBJ2-5; D not resolved. Per the germline V gene, CDR1 is WSHSY and CDR2 is SAAADI. V was clipped by 3 bases and J by 3 bases, with 8 bases between them. The CDR3 length is 13 residues. CDR3 DNA: TGCGCCAGCAGTGACTTCCAGAAAGAGACCCAGTACTTC. It translates to CASSDFQKETQYF.

V is TRBV27 and J is TRBJ2-1, with 9 bases aligning to TRBD2. Germline CDR1 MNHEY, CDR2 SMNVEV (reference sequence). Trimming at V came to 2 bases and at J to 7 bases, leaving 6 bases not matched to a gene. The CDR3 has 15 amino acids. The CDR3 bases are TGTGCCAGCAGTTTACTCGGGACTAGCTCAAATGAGCAGTTCTTC. This codes for CASSLLGTSSNEQFF.

This clone was seen a handful of times. The rearrangement links TRBV4-2 to TRBJ1-4; 11 nucleotides align to TRBD1. This CDR3 has 14 residues. Germline lookup yields CDR1 LGHNA and CDR2 YNFKEQ. V shed 4 bases, J shed 11 bases, and the junction held 6 bases outside the gene matches. CDR3 nucleotide sequence: TGTGCCAGCAGCCTGGGACAGGGGGATCGTAAACTGTTTTTT. It is translated as CASSLGQGDRKLFF.

The V and J genes are TRBV9 and TRBJ2-3; possibly TRBD2 for D (5 bases). Trimming shortened V by 0 bases and J by 9 bases, and 11 bases separated the two germline ends. Germline-derived CDR1 and CDR2 are SGDLS and YYNGEE. The CDR3 runs 13 residues. DNA of the CDR3: TGTGCCAGCAGCGTAGGAGGGAAGAGGACGCAGTATTTT. Translating it yields CASSVGGKRTQYF.